This is a list of T cell receptor beta chains from one sample in a study of CD8+CD57+ T cells in acquired aplastic anemia. TCRdb used MiXCR to reprocess the reads, holding one entry per CDR3 protein. The sample lists roughly 190,000 distinct CDR3 sequences, 40% to 55% occurring once. Sequences were obtained from sorted CD4+, CD8+, or CD8+CD57+ T cells (not recorded which) from PBMCs. The source is a human donor with aplastic anemia. CDR3s include the opening cysteine and the closing phenylalanine or tryptophan. A D gene is named only where the DNA matches it firmly. Clone size is stated in some rows and not others, as once, few, many or a class when expanded.

size	J	V	D	CDR3	DNA
.	TRBJ1-1	TRBV7-3	.	CASSESVGNTEAFF	TGTGCCAGCAGCGAATCGGTGGGGAACACTGAAGCTTTCTTT
.	TRBJ1-2	TRBV10-3	TRBD1	CAISGKGQEHYNYGYTF	TGTGCCATCAGTGGGAAGGGACAGGAGCATTATAACTATGGCTACACCTTC
many	TRBJ1-2	TRBV6-5	.	CASSSGWEHYGYTF	TGTGCCAGCAGTTCGGGATGGGAACACTATGGCTACACCTTC
few	TRBJ2-1	TRBV10-3	.	CAIGRTYNEQFF	TGTGCCATTGGCCGCACCTACAATGAGCAGTTCTTC
.	TRBJ2-7	TRBV2	TRBD1	CASNRDRGPYEQYF	TGTGCCAGCAATCGAGACAGGGGTCCCTACGAGCAGTACTTC
.	TRBJ2-7	TRBV7-8	.	CASSSVRVKEQYF	TGTGCCAGCAGCTCGGTCAGGGTCAAGGAGCAGTACTTC
.	TRBJ2-2	TRBV20-1	TRBD2	CSAHKAGAPTGELFF	TGCAGTGCCCATAAAGCGGGAGCCCCCACCGGGGAGCTGTTTTTT
few	TRBJ2-7	TRBV27	.	CASSERGRQLYEQYF	TGTGCCAGCAGCGAACGGGGAAGGCAACTCTACGAGCAGTACTTC
few	TRBJ2-6	TRBV20-1	.	CSARDLGSGANVLTF	TGCAGTGCTAGAGATTTAGGGTCTGGGGCCAACGTCCTGACTTTC
.	TRBJ2-1	TRBV3-1	TRBD2	CASSQDVLAGFTYNEQFF	TGTGCCAGCAGCCAAGATGTTTTAGCGGGATTCACCTACAATGAGCAGTTCTTC
few	TRBJ1-2	TRBV5-1	.	CASREGTDLLNYGYTF	TGCGCCAGCAGGGAGGGGACGGACCTGCTTAACTATGGCTACACCTTC
.	TRBJ1-1	TRBV4-2	.	CASSLFRDMEAFF	TGTGCCAGCAGCTTATTCAGGGATATGGAAGCTTTCTTT
.	TRBJ2-7	TRBV6-5	TRBD2	CASSYSIGLAGTYEQYF	TGTGCCAGCAGTTACTCGATAGGGCTAGCGGGAACCTACGAGCAGTACTTC
.	TRBJ2-7	TRBV29-1	.	CSVVRSDTYEQYF	TGCAGCGTTGTTCGGTCTGACACCTACGAGCAGTACTTC
.	TRBJ1-4	TRBV10-3	.	CAIRSGSSNEKLFF	TGTGCCATCAGATCAGGCTCCTCTAATGAAAAACTGTTTTTT
many	TRBJ1-1	TRBV6-1	.	CASSAFMTEAFF	TGTGCCAGCAGCGCCTTTATGACTGAAGCTTTCTTT
.	TRBJ2-5	TRBV15	TRBD2	CATSRGGGGGNQPQYF	TGTGCCACCAGCAGAGGCGGCGGGGGAGGCAATCAGCCCCAGTACTTC
many	TRBJ2-5	TRBV5-1	.	CASSSQQETQYF	TGCGCCAGCAGCTCCCAGCAAGAGACCCAGTACTTC
.	TRBJ2-5	TRBV20-1	TRBD2	CSARDTGTTQETQYF	TGCAGTGCTAGAGATACCGGGACTACACAAGAGACCCAGTACTTC
.	TRBJ2-7	TRBV7-3	.	CASSLSTHGEQYF	TGTGCCAGCAGCCTTTCGACCCACGGGGAGCAGTACTTC
once	TRBJ2-3	TRBV5-4	TRBD2	CASSLSSGMVDTQYF	TGTGCCAGCAGCTTGTCTAGCGGGATGGTAGATACGCAGTATTTT
many	TRBJ2-2	TRBV5-1	.	CASSLAGFIPNTGELFF	TGCGCCAGCAGCTTGGCCGGGTTTATTCCAAACACCGGGGAGCTGTTTTTT
many	TRBJ2-6	TRBV19	.	CASSERGVGANVLTF	TGTGCCAGTAGTGAAAGAGGGGTTGGGGCCAACGTCCTGACTTTC
.	TRBJ2-7	TRBV2	.	CASSEGSAKPYEQYF	TGTGCCAGCAGTGAAGGCAGTGCAAAACCCTACGAGCAGTACTTC
many	TRBJ1-4	TRBV11-3	.	CASRRTATNEKLFF	TGTGCCAGCAGACGGACAGCAACTAATGAAAAACTGTTTTTT
many	TRBJ2-1	TRBV7-6	.	CASSQRRGPDNEQFF	TGTGCCAGCAGCCAGCGGAGGGGGCCGGACAATGAGCAGTTCTTC
many	TRBJ1-1	TRBV20-1	.	CSAIERGKWDEAFF	TGCAGTGCTATAGAAAGGGGGAAGTGGGATGAAGCTTTCTTT
.	TRBJ2-7	TRBV12-3/TRBV12-4	.	CASSFGTYEQYF	TGTGCCAGCAGTTTTGGGACCTACGAGCAGTACTTC
many	TRBJ1-1	TRBV7-9	.	CASSLGSEAFF	TGTGCCAGCAGCCTGGGCTCGGAAGCTTTCTTT
many	TRBJ1-5	TRBV6-5	.	CASSYIGSNQPQHF	TGTGCCAGCAGTTACATTGGTAGCAATCAGCCCCAGCATTTT
few	TRBJ2-5	TRBV3-1	.	CASSPIQGRRFQETQYF	TGTGCCAGCAGCCCCATACAGGGACGAAGGTTCCAAGAGACCCAGTACTTC
many	TRBJ2-2	TRBV5-1	.	CASSFRTTGTGELFF	TGCGCCAGCAGCTTCAGGACTACAGGGACCGGGGAGCTGTTTTTT
.	TRBJ1-1	TRBV10-3	.	CAISDWPMNTEAFF	TGTGCCATCAGTGATTGGCCGATGAACACTGAAGCTTTCTTT
.	TRBJ2-7	TRBV24-1	.	CATKIRGTTLYEQYF	TGTGCCACCAAGATACGGGGGACCACCCTCTACGAGCAGTACTTC
.	TRBJ2-7	TRBV7-6	.	CASSLQGPYEQYF	TGTGCCAGCAGCTTACAGGGTCCCTACGAGCAGTACTTC
.	TRBJ2-7	TRBV10-3	.	CAIRSTGTPYEQYF	TGTGCCATCAGATCCACAGGGACCCCCTACGAGCAGTACTTC
.	TRBJ2-2	TRBV11-1	.	CASSSKTATGELFF	TGTGCCAGCAGCTCGAAGACGGCTACCGGGGAGCTGTTTTTT
many	TRBJ1-4	TRBV10-2	.	CASSDNLMGKLFF	TGCGCCAGCAGTGATAACCTAATGGGGAAACTGTTTTTT
.	TRBJ2-5	TRBV24-1	.	CATSGAGGDSQETQYF	TGTGCCACCAGTGGCGCCGGAGGGGACAGCCAAGAGACCCAGTACTTC
few	TRBJ2-1	TRBV24-1	.	CATSDLPGSYNEQFF	TGTGCCACCAGTGATTTGCCTGGCTCCTACAATGAGCAGTTCTTC
many	TRBJ2-3	TRBV4-2	.	CASSQYARDTQYF	TGTGCCAGCAGCCAATACGCTCGAGATACGCAGTATTTT
many	TRBJ1-2	TRBV29-1	TRBD1	CSVTRTGTGGAGSGYTF	TGCAGCGTTACAAGAACCGGGACAGGGGGCGCAGGCAGCGGCTACACCTTC
.	TRBJ2-1	TRBV20-1	.	CSAEGRRRDNEQFF	TGCAGTGCTGAAGGGAGGAGACGGGACAATGAGCAGTTCTTC
many	TRBJ2-3	TRBV10-3	.	CAISEALTDTQYF	TGTGCCATCAGTGAAGCCTTGACAGATACGCAGTATTTT
.	TRBJ2-3	TRBV2	.	CASSDFGPSTDTQYF	TGTGCCAGCAGTGATTTTGGTCCGTCCACAGATACGCAGTATTTT
few	TRBJ2-7	TRBV7-8	.	CASSERYEQYF	TGTGCCAGCAGTGAGAGGTACGAGCAGTACTTC
.	TRBJ2-5	TRBV7-3	.	CASSNKPGETQYF	TGTGCCAGCAGCAACAAGCCGGGGGAGACCCAGTACTTC
.	TRBJ2-3	TRBV7-8	.	CASSPRPRGASTDTQYF	TGTGCCAGCAGCCCCCGACCTCGGGGGGCTAGTACAGATACGCAGTATTTT
.	TRBJ2-3	TRBV11-2	TRBD1	CASSPWAGGAGDTQYF	TGTGCCAGCAGCCCCTGGGCAGGGGGCGCCGGAGATACGCAGTATTTT
once	TRBJ2-7	TRBV7-9	TRBD1	CASIDRVGYEQYF	TGTGCCAGCATAGACAGGGTTGGCTACGAGCAGTACTTC
.	TRBJ1-2	TRBV10-2	TRBD1	CASSDSPIYRGQNYGYTF	TGCGCCAGCAGTGATTCCCCTATTTATCGGGGACAGAACTATGGCTACACCTTC
many	TRBJ2-1	TRBV7-2	TRBD2	CASKGGQPDNEQFF	TGTGCCAGCAAGGGAGGGCAGCCTGACAATGAGCAGTTCTTC
few	TRBJ2-5	TRBV24-1	.	CATSDLSYTQYF	TGTGCCACCAGTGATTTATCATACACCCAGTACTTC
.	TRBJ2-1	TRBV7-9	.	CASSAHSNEQFF	TGTGCCAGCAGCGCACATAGTAATGAGCAGTTCTTC
many	TRBJ2-6	TRBV11-2	.	CASSLTAFSGANVLTF	TGTGCCAGCAGCTTAACAGCTTTCTCTGGGGCCAACGTCCTGACTTTC
.	TRBJ1-2	TRBV24-1	TRBD1	CATSTQGAWGYTF	TGTGCCACCAGCACACAGGGGGCGTGGGGCTACACCTTC